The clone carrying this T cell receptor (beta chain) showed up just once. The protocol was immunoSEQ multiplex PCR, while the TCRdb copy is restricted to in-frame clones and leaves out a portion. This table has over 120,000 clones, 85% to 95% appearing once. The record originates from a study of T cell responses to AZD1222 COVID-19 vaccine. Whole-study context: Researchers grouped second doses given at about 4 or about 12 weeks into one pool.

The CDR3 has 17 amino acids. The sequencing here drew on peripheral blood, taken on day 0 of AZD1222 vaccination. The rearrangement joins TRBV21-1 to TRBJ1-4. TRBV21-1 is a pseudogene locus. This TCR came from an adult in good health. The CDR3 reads CASSKLLKGGRNEKLFF. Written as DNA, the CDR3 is TGTGCCAGCAGCAAATTGTTGAAGGGGGGCCGTAATGAAAAACTGTTTTTT.